The TCR beta chain under discussion was sequenced for a study of cytomegalovirus exposure and HLA in healthy donors. General study findings and limits: Cytomegalovirus status, reportedly, was diagnosed with high specificity and sensitivity by the classifier. Three chains tied to CMV proved CMV antigen-specific in vitro. The tendency of first-cohort TCR clusters to co-occur in the 90 to 150 validation repertoires emerged from a later analysis.

Clones were sequenced by immunoSEQ multiplex PCR, and TCRdb holds only the in-frame ones, with some missing. The profile shows about 67,000 clones, 94% of them singletons. In regard to this clone: The antigen is unknown.

This CDR3 is built from 17 residues. Source material: PBMCs. The sequence was collected from a woman younger than 35 in good health and CMV-seronegative. This rearrangement joins TRBV21-1 to TRBJ2-4; TRBD1, as called in the table, went unchecked against the DNA. TRBV21-1 is annotated as a pseudogene. CDR3 amino acids: CASSKLERDRAKNIQYF. The DNA of the CDR3 is TGTGCCAGCAGCAAACTTGAGAGGGACAGGGCCAAAAACATTCAGTACTTC.